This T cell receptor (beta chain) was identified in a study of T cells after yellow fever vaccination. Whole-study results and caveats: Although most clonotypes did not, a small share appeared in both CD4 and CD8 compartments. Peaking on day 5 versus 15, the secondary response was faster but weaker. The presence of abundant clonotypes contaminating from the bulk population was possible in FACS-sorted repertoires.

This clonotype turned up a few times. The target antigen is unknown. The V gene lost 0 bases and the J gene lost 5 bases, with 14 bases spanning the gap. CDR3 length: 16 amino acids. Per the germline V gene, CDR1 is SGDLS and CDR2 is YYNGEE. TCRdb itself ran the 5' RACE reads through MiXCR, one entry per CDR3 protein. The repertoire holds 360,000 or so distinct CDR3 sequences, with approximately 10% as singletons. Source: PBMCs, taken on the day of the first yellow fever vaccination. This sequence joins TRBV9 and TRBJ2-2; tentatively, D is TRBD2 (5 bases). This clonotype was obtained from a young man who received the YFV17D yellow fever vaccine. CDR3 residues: CASSVATSGRTGELFF. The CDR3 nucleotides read TGTGCCAGCAGCGTAGCTACAAGTGGGAGAACCGGGGAGCTGTTTTTT. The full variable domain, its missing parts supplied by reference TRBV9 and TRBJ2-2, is DSGVTQTPKHLITATGQRVTLRCSPRSGDLSVYWYQQSLDQGLQFLIQYYNGEERAKGNILERFSAQQFPDLHSELNLSSLELGDSALYFCASSVATSGRTGELFFGEGSRLTVL.